Listed here are 29 T cell receptor beta chains from one sample, sequenced in a study of blood T cell repertoires in COVID-19. TCRdb keeps only in-frame clones here, not all; method: immunoSEQ multiplex PCR. The sample includes about 190,000 clones, around four fifths seen only once; the top ten take approximately 6.2%. Sequencing was performed on peripheral blood. The source of these receptors is a woman in her thirties or forties with acute or convalescent COVID-19.

The chain recombines TRBV10-3 with TRBJ1-4, with TRBD1 as a possible D gene (6 bases). The V gene lost 0 bases and the J gene lost 8 bases, with 13 bases spanning the gap. The CDR3 has 15 amino acids. From germline, CDR1 is ENHRY and CDR2 SYGVKD. CDR3 loop: CAISESRGTGEKLFF. The CDR3 DNA is TGTGCCATCAGTGAGTCTAGGGGTACAGGGGAAAAACTGTTTTTT.

This chain links TRBV2 with TRBJ2-4; 8 positions match TRBD1. Germline V gene data show CDR1 as SNHLY and CDR2 as FYNNEI. The CDR3 runs 13 residues. V trimming: 6 bases; J trimming: 6 bases; junction bases outside the gene matches: 4. The DNA of the CDR3 is TGTGCCAGCAGGGGGACAGGTGGAAACATTCAGTACTTC. Amino acids: CASRGTGGNIQYF.

The chain recombines TRBV4-2 with TRBJ2-5; a weak D match, TRBD2 (6 bases). The germline V gene has CDR1 LGHNA and CDR2 YNFKEQ. Trimming removed 3 bases from V and 3 bases from J, with 14 bases in between. The CDR3 is 15 residues long. CDR3: CASSHGSGGEETQYF. For the CDR3, the DNA is TGTGCCAGCAGCCACGGTAGCGGTGGTGAAGAGACCCAGTACTTC.

In the case of this clone: The junction differs from germline at one of its ends, possibly a read error. The gene calls are TRBV10-1 and TRBJ2-1; tentatively, D is TRBD2 (6 bases). Germline V lookup: CDR1 WNHNN, CDR2 SYGVQD (reference sequence). This CDR3 has 12 residues. The CDR3 sequence: CSCGTFYNEQFF. In nucleotides, the CDR3 is TGTAGTTGCGGGACGTTTTACAATGAGCAGTTCTTC.

The V and J genes are TRBV6-5 and TRBJ2-7, with D tentatively TRBD1 (5 bases). CDR3 length equals 12 residues. Germline CDR1 MNHEY, CDR2 SVGAGI. With 6 bases removed from V and 6 bases from J, the gap between germline ends came to 12 bases. The CDR3 DNA sequence: TGTGCCAGCAGCCGACAGTTCGGCGAGCAGTACTTC. Translating gives CASSRQFGEQYF.

V and J are TRBV12-2 and TRBJ1-2. TRBV12-2 is a pseudogene segment. The CDR3 contains 11 residues. DNA for the CDR3: TGTGCAAGTCGCTCCTCTTGTGGCTACACCTTC. Encoded protein: CASRSSCGYTF.

The chain links TRBV11-2 to TRBJ1-2; possible D gene TRBD1, 6 bases. This CDR3 has 13 residues. The V end lost 2 bases, the J end lost 8 bases, and 12 bases lay between the germline ends. CDR1 is SGHAT and CDR2 is FQNNGV in the germline V gene. This chain's CDR3 is CASSLNRDRGYTF. The CDR3 DNA sequence: TGTGCCAGCAGCTTAAACAGGGACCGGGGCTACACCTTC.

The chain employs TRBV6-1 and TRBJ2-6, with D possibly TRBD2 on 5 matching bases. Germline loops: CDR1 MNHNS, CDR2 SASEGT. The CDR3 extends over 16 amino acids. V was pared by 0 bases and J by 2 bases, with 8 bases between. The CDR3 DNA reads as TGTGCCAGCAGTGAAGCAAAGGAGGCTGGGGCCAACGTCCTGACTTTC. Amino acids: CASSEAKEAGANVLTF.

The gene calls are TRBV7-2 and TRBJ2-1; TRBD2 matches at 8 bases. CDR3 length: 19 residues. Trimming removed 1 base from V and 4 bases from J; junction bases left unmatched: 15. Per the germline V gene, CDR1 is SGHTA and CDR2 is FQGNSA. The CDR3 reads CASSLGPPPSLAEYNEQFF. The CDR3 DNA reads as TGTGCCAGCAGCTTAGGTCCCCCCCCCTCACTAGCGGAGTACAATGAGCAGTTCTTC.

The rearrangement links TRBV6-5 to TRBJ2-7; a possible D gene is TRBD1 (5 bases). Germline CDR1 and CDR2: MNHEY and SVGAGI. Trimming stripped 2 bases from V and 1 base from J, with 12 bases between. This CDR3 is 15 amino acids long. The CDR3 loop is CASSYDGHPSYEQYF. DNA for the CDR3: TGTGCCAGCAGTTACGATGGACACCCGTCCTACGAGCAGTACTTC.

J is TRBJ1-4 and V is TRBV3-1 (or the pseudogene TRBV3-2); D possibly corresponds to TRBD1 (5 bases). Germline-derived CDR1 and CDR2 are LGHDT and YNNKEL (reference sequence). CDR3 length: 14 residues. Deletions cut 4 bases from V and 14 bases from J, with 20 bases between. CDR3 region: CASSRLISRGDLFF. The CDR3 nucleotides read TGTGCCAGCAGCCGATTGATTAGTAGGGGTGACCTGTTTTTT.

This chain uses TRBV24-1 with TRBJ1-5; D call uncertain. This CDR3 contains 12 residues. From germline, CDR1 is KGHDR and CDR2 SFDVKD. The V end lost 2 bases, the J end lost 7 bases, and 5 bases lay between the germline ends. The CDR3 coding sequence is TGTGCCACCAGTGATTCGGGGCAGCCCCAGCATTTT. This encodes CATSDSGQPQHF.

The chain carries TRBV28 and TRBJ1-1; 8 bases fit TRBD1. Germline lookup yields CDR1 MDHEN and CDR2 SYDVKM. V shed 5 bases, J shed 3 bases, and the junction held 11 bases outside the gene matches. The CDR3 consists of 16 residues. Written as DNA, the CDR3 is TGTGCCAGCAGTCCCGAACGCAGGGGGCGGGACACTGAAGCTTTCTTT. Residues: CASSPERRGRDTEAFF.

The CDR3 loop reads CASISTGTGLYNEQFF. CDR3 sequence (DNA): TGTGCCAGCATCTCAACCGGGACAGGGCTTTACAATGAGCAGTTCTTC. This chain uses TRBV27 with TRBJ2-1, with 9 positions matching TRBD1. The CDR3 spans 16 residues. Germline V CDR1 and CDR2: MNHEY, SMNVEV (reference sequence). Losses at the gene ends were 7 bases for V and 4 bases for J; bases not matched to a gene: 11.

J is TRBJ2-7 and V is TRBV27; weak D call: TRBD2 (6 bases). Trimming stripped 2 bases from V and 4 bases from J, with 12 bases between. CDR1 and CDR2 (germline): MNHEY, SMNVEV (reference sequence). The CDR3 spans 14 residues. The CDR3, as DNA: TGTGCCAGCAGTTTAGGGCGGGAAGTATACGAGCAGTACTTC. Translating it yields CASSLGREVYEQYF.

The J gene is TRBJ2-7, the V gene TRBV2, with a tentative D call TRBD1 (5 bases). The CDR3 loop spans 10 amino acids. In germline, CDR1 is SNHLY, CDR2 FYNNEI. The CDR3 region is CATHQGEQYF. The CDR3 DNA is TGTGCAACTCACCAGGGCGAGCAGTACTTC.

The chain joins TRBV7-2 to TRBJ2-2; 7 bases align to TRBD1. Germline CDR1 and CDR2: SGHTA and FQGNSA. The trim removed 4 bases at V and 0 bases at J, leaving 2 bases unmatched. This CDR3 is 15 amino acids long. This chain's CDR3 is CASSSGTANTGELFF. CDR3 coding DNA: TGTGCCAGCAGCTCCGGGACAGCGAACACCGGGGAGCTGTTTTTT.

This chain uses TRBV5-1 with TRBJ1-6, with 7 bases that match TRBD1. The J segment lost 0 bases and the V segment lost 4 bases, leaving 4 bases of the junction unmatched. This CDR3 region has 16 residues. From germline, CDR1 is SGHRS and CDR2 YFSETQ. The CDR3 bases are TGCGCCAGCAGCGTACAGGGGAGCTCCTATAATTCACCCCTCCACTTT. Its protein is CASSVQGSSYNSPLHF. The full variable domain, its missing parts supplied by reference TRBV5-1 and TRBJ1-6, is KAGVTQTPRYLIKTRGQQVTLSCSPISGHRSVSWYQQTPGQGLQFLFEYFSETQRNKGNFPGRFSGRQFSNSRSEMNVSTLELGDSALYLCASSVQGSSYNSPLHFGNGTRLTVT.

The V call is TRBV28, the J call TRBJ1-3; 8 bases match TRBD1. The ends lost 8 bases at V and 4 bases at J; junction bases unmatched: 10. The germline V gene has CDR1 MDHEN and CDR2 SYDVKM. This CDR3 region has 15 residues. The CDR3 region is CASASDRVGGNTIYF. The CDR3 nucleotides are TGTGCCAGCGCCTCGGACAGGGTTGGCGGAAACACCATATATTTT. The full variable domain, in which reference TRBV28 and TRBJ1-3 provide the parts outside the CDR3, is DVKVTQSSRYLVKRTGEKVFLECVQDMDHENMFWYRQDPGLGLRLIYFSYDVKMKEKGDIPEGYSVSREKKERFSLILESASTNQTSMYLCASASDRVGGNTIYFGEGSWLTVV.

The chain recombines TRBV18 with TRBJ2-1; no reliable D call. The CDR3 totals 12 residues. The germline V gene has CDR1 KGHSH and CDR2 LQKENI. Deletions cut 4 bases from V and 15 bases from J, with 16 bases between. In DNA form, the CDR3 reads TGTGCCAGCTCACTGTCGCGAGAGTACGGGTTCTTC. Its protein product is CASSLSREYGFF.

V and J are TRBV4-1 and TRBJ2-7; D ambiguous. Per the germline V gene, CDR1 is MGHRA and CDR2 is YSYEKL. Trimming removed 0 bases from V and 2 bases from J, with 11 bases in between. The CDR3 has 15 amino acids. CDR3 in DNA: TGCGCCAGCAGCCAAGATTTGAGTTTCCCCTACGAGCAGTACTTC. Protein: CASSQDLSFPYEQYF.

The chain links TRBV15 to TRBJ2-1, with TRBD1 identical over 8 bases. CDR3 length: 12 residues. Germline CDR1 is LNHNV and CDR2 is YYDKDF (reference sequence). The V and J ends lost 8 bases and 7 bases, in that order; junction bases with no gene match: 4. CDR3 nucleotides: TGTGCCACCCGGACAGGGTGGAATGAGCAGTTCTTC. Translation gives CATRTGWNEQFF. Complete variable domain (other parts from reference TRBV15 and TRBJ2-1): DAMVIQNPRYQVTQFGKPVTLSCSQTLNHNVMYWYQQKSSQAPKLLFHYYDKDFNNEADTPDNFQSRRPNTSFCFLDIRSPGLGDTAMYLCATRTGWNEQFFGPGTRLTVL.

This CDR3 reads CASSERVLAGLDEQYF. For the CDR3, the DNA is TGTGCCAGCAGTGAGAGGGTACTAGCGGGCCTTGACGAGCAGTACTTC. V and J are TRBV2 and TRBJ2-7, with 9 bases fitting TRBD2. Germline V lookup: CDR1 SNHLY, CDR2 FYNNEI. The CDR3 runs to 16 residues. J was trimmed by 5 bases and V by 3 bases; bases with no gene match: 11.

The chain links TRBV7-9 to TRBJ2-1, with 13 bases lining up with TRBD2. CDR3 size: 18 residues. The germline CDR1 and CDR2 sequences are SEHNR and FQNEAQ (reference sequence). The trim removed 5 bases at V and 6 bases at J, leaving 13 bases unmatched. The CDR3 is CASSPRFRTSGSFNEQFF. The CDR3 nucleotides read TGTGCCAGCAGCCCTCGTTTCCGGACTAGCGGGAGTTTCAATGAGCAGTTCTTC.

Only one count was recorded for this clone. The V and J genes are TRBV6-5 and TRBJ1-2, with D possibly being TRBD1 (5 bases). In germline, CDR1 is MNHEY, CDR2 SVGAGI. The CDR3 has 12 residues. Trimming cost V 4 bases and J 5 bases, with 8 bases left between them. The DNA for the CDR3 is TGTGCCAGCAGTTCGGACACTTATGGCTACACCTTC. It translates to CASSSDTYGYTF.

This clone was seen a few times. The rearrangement uses TRBV18 and TRBJ2-2, with 9 bases lining up with TRBD2. Germline V gives CDR1 KGHSH, CDR2 LQKENI. The CDR3 has 16 residues. The ends lost 3 bases at V and 3 bases at J; junction bases unmatched: 5. The CDR3 sequence: CASSPASGDDTGELFF. DNA for the CDR3: TGTGCCAGCTCACCCGCTAGCGGGGATGACACCGGGGAGCTGTTTTTT. The entire variable domain, with the rest obtained from reference TRBV18 and TRBJ2-2, is as follows: NAGVMQNPRHLVRRRGQEARLRCSPMKGHSHVYWYRQLPEEGLKFMVYLQKENIIDESGMPKERFSAEFPKEGPSILRIQQVVRGDSAAYFCASSPASGDDTGELFFGEGSRLTVL.

This chain joins TRBV3-1 (or the pseudogene TRBV3-2) and TRBJ1-2; D ambiguous. This CDR3 spans 14 amino acids. V lost 0 bases to trimming and J lost 1 base, with 6 bases between them. Per the germline V gene, CDR1 is LGHDT and CDR2 is YNNKEL (reference sequence). The CDR3 DNA sequence: TGTGCCAGCAGCCAAGATCTCGGTAACTATGGCTACACCTTC. Its translation: CASSQDLGNYGYTF.

The chain couples TRBV7-9 to TRBJ2-7, with 8 bases lining up with TRBD1. The CDR3 has 16 amino acids. V was pared by 5 bases and J by 0 bases, with 9 bases of the junction left unmatched. Germline V gives CDR1 SEHNR, CDR2 FQNEAQ (reference sequence). CDR3 sequence: CASSVLPGQASYEQYF. As DNA, the CDR3 is TGTGCCAGCAGCGTTCTGCCGGGACAGGCCTCCTACGAGCAGTACTTC. Full variable domain (rest looked up from reference TRBV7-9 and TRBJ2-7): DTGVSQNPRHKITKRGQNVTFRCDPISEHNRLYWYRQTLGQGPEFLTYFQNEAQLEKSRLLSDRFSAERPKGSFSTLEIQRTEQGDSAMYLCASSVLPGQASYEQYFGPGTRLTVT.

The count of this clone is one. CDR3 in DNA: TGTGCCAGCAGCCCCGGTAGCGGGAGGAGCTCCTACAATGAGCAGTTCTTC. It encodes CASSPGSGRSSYNEQFF. The chain couples TRBV7-2 to TRBJ2-1; the match to TRBD2 covers 10 bases. Germline V CDR1 and CDR2: SGHTA, FQGNSA. The CDR3 loop spans 17 amino acids. With 5 bases clipped from V and 0 bases from J, the junction kept 7 bases outside the gene matches.